Described below is a single T cell receptor beta chain sequence and its context. These data come from a study of blood T cell repertoires in COVID-19. The method was immunoSEQ multiplex PCR; TCRdb's version includes in-frame clones alone and lacks a portion of them. The sample contains fewer than 200,000 clones, about 85% of which appear only once. This TCR derives from a woman of 80 years or more with COVID-19, enrolled during active disease. The sample consisted of peripheral blood.

CDR3 DNA sequence: TGCAGCGTCTCTACAGGGAGGGGGATGTACACTGAAGCTTTCTTT. The encoded protein is CSVSTGRGMYTEAFF. The V call is TRBV29-1, the J call TRBJ1-1; possibly TRBD1 for D (6 bases). Germline CDR1 reads SQVTM; CDR2 reads ANQGSEA. This CDR3 spans 15 amino acids. With 6 bases removed from V and 3 bases from J, the gap between germline ends came to 20 bases.